This TCR beta chain originates from a study of cytomegalovirus exposure and HLA in healthy donors. Turning to the study itself: A subsequent analysis reported that the roughly 120 validation repertoires were produced on the same platform that had also been used for the 550 to 750 first-cohort repertoires.

The study's findings and limits: The study designated about 160 TCR beta chains cytomegalovirus-associated. Specificity of a few CMV-associated chains for CMV antigens was verified in vitro.

The table came from immunoSEQ multiplex PCR; TCRdb's copy has only in-frame clones and leaves some out. The sample gives a few hundred thousand clones, roughly 84% of which show up once; around 12% is in the top ten. This clone was found once. Its target is not known. From germline, CDR1 is SGHNT and CDR2 YYREEE (reference sequence). The CDR3 has 15 amino acids. The V gene lost 3 bases and the J gene lost 2 bases, with 14 bases spanning the gap. Material: PBMCs. The chain couples TRBV5-4 to TRBJ2-5, with D maybe TRBD2 (6 bases). This TCR came from a man aged 18 to 30 in good health and CMV-seropositive. The DNA for the CDR3 is TGTGCCAGCAGCTCCAAAGTTCGGGGGCAAGAGACCCAGTACTTC. Its translation: CASSSKVRGQETQYF.